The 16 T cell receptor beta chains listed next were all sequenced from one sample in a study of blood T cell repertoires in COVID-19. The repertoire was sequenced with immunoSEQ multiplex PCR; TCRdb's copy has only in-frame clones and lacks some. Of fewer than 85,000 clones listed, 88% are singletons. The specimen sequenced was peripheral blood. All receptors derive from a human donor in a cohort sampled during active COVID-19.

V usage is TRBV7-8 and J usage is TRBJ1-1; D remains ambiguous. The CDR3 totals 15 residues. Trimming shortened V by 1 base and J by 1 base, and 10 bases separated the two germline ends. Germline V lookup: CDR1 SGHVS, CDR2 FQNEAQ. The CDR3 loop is CASSLVAQENTEAFF. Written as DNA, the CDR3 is TGTGCCAGCAGCTTAGTAGCCCAAGAGAACACTGAAGCTTTCTTT.

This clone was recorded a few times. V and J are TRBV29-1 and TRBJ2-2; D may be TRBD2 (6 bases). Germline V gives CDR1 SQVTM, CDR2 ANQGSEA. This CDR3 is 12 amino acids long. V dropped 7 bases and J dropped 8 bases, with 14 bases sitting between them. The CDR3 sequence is CSAGLSNGELFF. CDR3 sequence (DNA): TGCAGCGCGGGACTTAGTAATGGGGAGCTGTTTTTT.

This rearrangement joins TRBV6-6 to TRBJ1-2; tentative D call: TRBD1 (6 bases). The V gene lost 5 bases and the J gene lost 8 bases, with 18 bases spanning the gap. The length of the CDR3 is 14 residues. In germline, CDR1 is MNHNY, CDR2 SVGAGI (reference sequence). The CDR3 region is CASSGPGQLVGYTF. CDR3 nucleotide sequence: TGTGCCAGCAGTGGACCGGGACAATTGGTCGGCTACACCTTC.

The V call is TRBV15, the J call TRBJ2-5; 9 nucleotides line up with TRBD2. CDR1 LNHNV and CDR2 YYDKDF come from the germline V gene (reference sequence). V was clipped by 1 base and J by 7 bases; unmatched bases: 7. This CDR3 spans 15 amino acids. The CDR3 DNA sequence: TGTGCCACCAGCAGAGCGACTAGCGGAATTGTGACCCAGTACTTC. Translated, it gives CATSRATSGIVTQYF.

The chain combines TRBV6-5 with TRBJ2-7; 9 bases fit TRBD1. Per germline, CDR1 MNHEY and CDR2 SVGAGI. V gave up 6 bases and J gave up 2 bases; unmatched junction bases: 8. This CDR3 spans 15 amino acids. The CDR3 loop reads CASRGSGTGTYEQYF. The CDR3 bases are TGTGCCAGCAGGGGAAGCGGGACAGGGACCTACGAGCAGTACTTC.

CDR3 amino acids: CAWSVDRDTEAFF. CDR3 bases: TGTGCCTGGAGTGTTGACAGGGACACTGAAGCTTTCTTT. The gene calls are TRBV30 and TRBJ1-1, with 7 bases identical to TRBD1. The germline CDR1 and CDR2 sequences are GTSNPN and SVGIG (reference sequence). V lost 0 bases to trimming and J lost 3 bases; unmatched junction nucleotides: 1. This CDR3 is 13 amino acids long.

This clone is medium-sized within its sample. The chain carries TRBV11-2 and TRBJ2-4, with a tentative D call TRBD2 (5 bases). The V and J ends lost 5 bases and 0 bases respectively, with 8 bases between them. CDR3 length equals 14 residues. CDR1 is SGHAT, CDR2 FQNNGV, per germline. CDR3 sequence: CASSAGIAKNIQYF. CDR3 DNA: TGTGCCAGCAGCGCCGGGATAGCCAAAAACATTCAGTACTTC. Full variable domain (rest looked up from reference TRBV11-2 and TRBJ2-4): EAGVAQSPRYKIIEKRQSVAFWCNPISGHATLYWYQQILGQGPKLLIQFQNNGVVDDSQLPKDRFSAERLKGVDSTLKIQPAKLEDSAVYLCASSAGIAKNIQYFGAGTRLSVL.

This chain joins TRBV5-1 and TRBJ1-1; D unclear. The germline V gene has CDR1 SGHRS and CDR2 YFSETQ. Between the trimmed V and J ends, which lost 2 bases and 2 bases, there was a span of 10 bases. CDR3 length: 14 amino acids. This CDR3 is CASSLRGTNTEAFF. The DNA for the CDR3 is TGCGCCAGCAGCTTAAGAGGAACAAACACTGAAGCTTTCTTT.

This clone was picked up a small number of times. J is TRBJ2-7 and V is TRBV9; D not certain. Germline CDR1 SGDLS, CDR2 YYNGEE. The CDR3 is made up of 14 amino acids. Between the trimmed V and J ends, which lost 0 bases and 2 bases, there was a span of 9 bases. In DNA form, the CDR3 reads TGTGCCAGCAGCGTAGGAGGCCCCGCCTACGAGCAGTACTTC. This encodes CASSVGGPAYEQYF.

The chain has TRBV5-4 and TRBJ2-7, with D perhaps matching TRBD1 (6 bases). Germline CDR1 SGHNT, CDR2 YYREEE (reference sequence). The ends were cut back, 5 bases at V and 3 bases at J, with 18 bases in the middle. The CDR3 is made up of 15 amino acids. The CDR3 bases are TGTGCCAGCAGGGTGGACCGGGACACTCTCTACGAGCAGTACTTC. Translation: CASRVDRDTLYEQYF.

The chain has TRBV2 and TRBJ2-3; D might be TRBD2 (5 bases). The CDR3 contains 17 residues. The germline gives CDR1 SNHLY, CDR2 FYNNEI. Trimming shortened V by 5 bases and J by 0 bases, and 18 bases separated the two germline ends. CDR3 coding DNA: TGTGCCAGCAGTTACCGTGCCCGGGGAACTAGCACAGATACGCAGTATTTT. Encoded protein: CASSYRARGTSTDTQYF.

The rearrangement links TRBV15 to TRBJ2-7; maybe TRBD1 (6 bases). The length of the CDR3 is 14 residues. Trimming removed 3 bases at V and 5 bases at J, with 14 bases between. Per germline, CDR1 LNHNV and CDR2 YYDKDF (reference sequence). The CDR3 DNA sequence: TGTGCCACCAGCAGCTCAGGGGATGGCAACGAGCAGTACTTC. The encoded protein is CATSSSGDGNEQYF. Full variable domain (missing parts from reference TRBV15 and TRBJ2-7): DAMVIQNPRYQVTQFGKPVTLSCSQTLNHNVMYWYQQKSSQAPKLLFHYYDKDFNNEADTPDNFQSRRPNTSFCFLDIRSPGLGDTAMYLCATSSSGDGNEQYFGPGTRLTVT.

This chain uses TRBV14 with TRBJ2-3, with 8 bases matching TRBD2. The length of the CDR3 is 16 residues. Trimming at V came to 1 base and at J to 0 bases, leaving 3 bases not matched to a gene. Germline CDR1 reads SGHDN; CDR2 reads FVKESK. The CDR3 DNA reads TGTGCCAGCAGCCAAGTTCCGGGGGGGAGCACAGATACGCAGTATTTT. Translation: CASSQVPGGSTDTQYF.

The CDR3 sequence: CASSTYGQPTNTEAFF. The CDR3, as DNA: TGTGCCAGCAGTACCTATGGACAGCCAACTAACACTGAAGCTTTCTTT. The V gene is TRBV28, the J gene TRBJ1-1; D may be TRBD1 (6 bases). V was cut by 5 bases and J by 2 bases, with 18 bases left in between. The CDR3 sequence is 16 residues long. Germline V gene data show CDR1 as MDHEN and CDR2 as SYDVKM.

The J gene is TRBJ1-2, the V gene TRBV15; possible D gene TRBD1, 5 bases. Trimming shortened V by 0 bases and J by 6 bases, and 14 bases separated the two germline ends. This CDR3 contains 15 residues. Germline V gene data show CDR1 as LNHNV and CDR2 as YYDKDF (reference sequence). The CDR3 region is CATSRDRAQGDGYTF. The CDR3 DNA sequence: TGTGCCACCAGCAGAGATAGGGCTCAGGGTGATGGCTACACCTTC.

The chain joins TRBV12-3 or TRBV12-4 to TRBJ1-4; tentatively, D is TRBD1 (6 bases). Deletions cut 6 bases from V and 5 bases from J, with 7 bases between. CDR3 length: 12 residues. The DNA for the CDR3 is TGTGCCAGCAGCCAGGGGAATGAAAAACTGTTTTTT. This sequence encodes CASSQGNEKLFF.